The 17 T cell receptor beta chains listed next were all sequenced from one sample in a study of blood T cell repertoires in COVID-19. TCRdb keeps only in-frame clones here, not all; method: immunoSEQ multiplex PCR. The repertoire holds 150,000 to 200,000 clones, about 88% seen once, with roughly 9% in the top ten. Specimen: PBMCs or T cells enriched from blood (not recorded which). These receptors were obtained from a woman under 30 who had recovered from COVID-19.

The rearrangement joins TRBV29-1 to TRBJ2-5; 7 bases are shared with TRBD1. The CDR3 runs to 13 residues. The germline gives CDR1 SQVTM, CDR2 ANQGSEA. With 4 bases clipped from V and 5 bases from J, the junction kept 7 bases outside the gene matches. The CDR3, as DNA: TGCAGCGTTGGTGAGGGGGCGAGGGAGACCCAGTACTTC. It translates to CSVGEGARETQYF.

CDR3: CASSSLAIQYF. The DNA of the CDR3 is TGTGCCAGCAGTTCCTTGGCCATTCAGTACTTC. The rearrangement links TRBV28 to TRBJ2-4; D gene ambiguous. V gave up 4 bases and J gave up 9 bases, with 7 bases separating them. CDR1 is MDHEN, CDR2 SYDVKM, per germline. The CDR3 runs 11 residues.

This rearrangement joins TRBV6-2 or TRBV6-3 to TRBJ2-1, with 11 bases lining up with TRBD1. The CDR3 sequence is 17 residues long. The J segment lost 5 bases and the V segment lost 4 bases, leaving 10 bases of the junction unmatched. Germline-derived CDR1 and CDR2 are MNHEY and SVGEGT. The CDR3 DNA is TGTGCCAGCAGTTGGGGGCTGGACAGGGGGCTGAACAATGAGCAGTTCTTC. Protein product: CASSWGLDRGLNNEQFF.

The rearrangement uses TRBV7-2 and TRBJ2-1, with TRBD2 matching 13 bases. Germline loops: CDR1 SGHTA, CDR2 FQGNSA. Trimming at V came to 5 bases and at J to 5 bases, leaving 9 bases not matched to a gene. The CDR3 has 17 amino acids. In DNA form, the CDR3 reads TGTGCCAGCAGCCGCGACCTACTAGCGGGGGGGGACAATGAGCAGTTCTTC. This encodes CASSRDLLAGGDNEQFF.

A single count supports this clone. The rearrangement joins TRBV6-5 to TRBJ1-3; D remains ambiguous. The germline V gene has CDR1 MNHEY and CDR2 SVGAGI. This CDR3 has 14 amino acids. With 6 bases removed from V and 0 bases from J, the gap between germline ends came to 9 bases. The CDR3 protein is CASSSPRSGNTIYF. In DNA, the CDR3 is TGTGCCAGCAGCTCCCCCCGCTCTGGAAACACCATATATTTT.

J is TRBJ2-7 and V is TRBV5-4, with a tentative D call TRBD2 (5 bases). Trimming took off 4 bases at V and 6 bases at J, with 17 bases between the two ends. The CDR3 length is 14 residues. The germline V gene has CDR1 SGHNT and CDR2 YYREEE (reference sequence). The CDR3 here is CASSPVPRDSEQYF. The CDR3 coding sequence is TGTGCCAGCAGCCCTGTCCCTCGGGATTCCGAGCAGTACTTC. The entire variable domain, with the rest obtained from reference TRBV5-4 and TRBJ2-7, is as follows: ETGVTQSPTHLIKTRGQQVTLRCSSQSGHNTVSWYQQALGQGPQFIFQYYREEENGRGNFPPRFSGLQFPNYSSELNVNALELDDSALYLCASSPVPRDSEQYFGPGTRLTVT.

CDR3 in DNA: TGTGCCACCAGCAGCAACTGGGAGACCCAGTACTTC. Translation gives CATSSNWETQYF. The chain is built from TRBV15 and TRBJ2-5, with unresolved D. Looked up from germline, CDR1 is LNHNV and CDR2 is YYDKDF (reference sequence). CDR3 size: 12 residues. Trimming took off 3 bases at V and 5 bases at J, with 7 bases between the two ends.

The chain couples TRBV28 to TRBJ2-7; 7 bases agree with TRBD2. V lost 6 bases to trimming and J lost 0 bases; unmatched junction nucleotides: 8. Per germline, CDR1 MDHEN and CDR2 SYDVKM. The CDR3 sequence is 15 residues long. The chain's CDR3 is CASRGGASGSYEQYF. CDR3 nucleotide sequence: TGTGCCAGCAGGGGTGGGGCTAGCGGCTCCTACGAGCAGTACTTC.

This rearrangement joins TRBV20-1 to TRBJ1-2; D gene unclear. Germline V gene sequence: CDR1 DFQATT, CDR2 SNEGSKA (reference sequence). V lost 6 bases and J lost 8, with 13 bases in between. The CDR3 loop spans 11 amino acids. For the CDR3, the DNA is TGCAGTGCCCGGGGTGTAGGAGGCTACACCTTC. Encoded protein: CSARGVGGYTF.

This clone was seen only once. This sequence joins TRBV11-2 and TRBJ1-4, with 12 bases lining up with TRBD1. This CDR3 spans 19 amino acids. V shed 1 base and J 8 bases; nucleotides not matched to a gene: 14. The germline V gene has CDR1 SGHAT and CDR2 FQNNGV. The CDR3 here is CASSLVGDRGRRGKEKLFF. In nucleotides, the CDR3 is TGTGCCAGCAGCTTAGTCGGGGACAGGGGGCGCCGAGGGAAGGAAAAACTGTTTTTT.

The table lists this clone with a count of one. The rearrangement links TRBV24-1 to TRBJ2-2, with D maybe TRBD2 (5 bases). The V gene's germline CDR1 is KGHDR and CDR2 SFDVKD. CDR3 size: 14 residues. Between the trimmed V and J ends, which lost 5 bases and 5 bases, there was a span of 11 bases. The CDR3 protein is CATSVRGSTGELFF. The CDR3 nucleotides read TGTGCCACCAGTGTTCGGGGATCAACCGGGGAGCTGTTTTTT.

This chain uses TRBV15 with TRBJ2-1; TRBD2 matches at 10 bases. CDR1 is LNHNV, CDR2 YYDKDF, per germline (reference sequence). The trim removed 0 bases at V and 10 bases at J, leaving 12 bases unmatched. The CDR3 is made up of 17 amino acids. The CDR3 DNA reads TGTGCCACCAGCAGAGATACCCGACTAGCGGGTTTTGGCGAGCAGTTCTTC. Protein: CATSRDTRLAGFGEQFF.

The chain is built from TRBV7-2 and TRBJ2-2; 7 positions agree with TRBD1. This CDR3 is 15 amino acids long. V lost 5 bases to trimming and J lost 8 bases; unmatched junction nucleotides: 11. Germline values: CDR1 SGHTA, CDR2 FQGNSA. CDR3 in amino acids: CASSPDRDVTGELFF. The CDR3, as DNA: TGTGCCAGCAGCCCCGACAGGGACGTCACGGGGGAGCTGTTTTTT.

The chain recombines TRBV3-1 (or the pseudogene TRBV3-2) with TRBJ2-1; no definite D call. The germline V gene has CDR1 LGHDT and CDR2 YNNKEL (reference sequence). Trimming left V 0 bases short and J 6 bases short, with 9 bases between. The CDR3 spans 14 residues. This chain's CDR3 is CASSQDPGVNEQFF. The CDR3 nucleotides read TGTGCCAGCAGCCAAGATCCTGGAGTCAATGAGCAGTTCTTC.

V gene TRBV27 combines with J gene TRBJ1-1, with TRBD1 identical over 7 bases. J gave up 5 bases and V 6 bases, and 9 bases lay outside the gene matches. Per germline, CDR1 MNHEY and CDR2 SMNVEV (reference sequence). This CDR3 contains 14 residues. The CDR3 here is CASSRTGGGTEAFF. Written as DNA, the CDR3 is TGTGCCAGCAGCCGGACAGGCGGGGGGACTGAAGCTTTCTTT.

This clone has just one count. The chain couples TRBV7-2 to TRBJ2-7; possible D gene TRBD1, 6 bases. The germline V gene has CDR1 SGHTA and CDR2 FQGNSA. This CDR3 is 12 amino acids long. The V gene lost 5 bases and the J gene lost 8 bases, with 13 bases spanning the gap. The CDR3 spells CASSPGAFKQYF. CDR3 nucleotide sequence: TGTGCCAGCAGCCCAGGGGCGTTCAAGCAGTACTTC.

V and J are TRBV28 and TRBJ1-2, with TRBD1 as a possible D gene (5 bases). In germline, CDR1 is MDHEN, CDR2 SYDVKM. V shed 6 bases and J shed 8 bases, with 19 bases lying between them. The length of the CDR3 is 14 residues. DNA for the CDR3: TGTGCCAGCAGCCTGGCGGGGACTTGGCGAGGCTACACCTTC. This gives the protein CASSLAGTWRGYTF.